The T cell receptor (beta chain) described here comes from a study of blood T cell repertoires in COVID-19. Measured with immunoSEQ multiplex PCR; TCRdb has only the in-frame clones, and not every one. The sample holds 130,000 to 150,000 clones, 80% to 90% seen once. Per the germline V gene, CDR1 is SGHTA and CDR2 is FQGNSA. V lost 5 bases and J 3 bases, leaving 17 bases between the germline ends. This CDR3 has 15 residues. V usage is TRBV7-2 and J usage is TRBJ2-7; D possibly corresponds to TRBD2 (6 bases). The sequence was obtained from a woman in her 50s with acute or convalescent COVID-19. Sequenced: peripheral blood. The CDR3 protein is CASSILRDSFYEQYF. The CDR3 DNA reads TGTGCCAGCAGCATCCTCCGGGACTCTTTCTACGAGCAGTACTTC.